The 28 T cell receptor beta chains in this list originate from one sample, sequenced in a study of blood T cell repertoires in COVID-19. The protocol was immunoSEQ multiplex PCR, while the TCRdb copy is restricted to in-frame clones and leaves out a portion. The sample has some 250,000 clones; approximately 77% are singletons. The specimen was peripheral blood. The receptors were gathered from a woman aged 18-29 years with acute or convalescent COVID-19.

The chain couples TRBV2 to TRBJ1-5, with unresolved D. Germline CDR1 and CDR2: SNHLY and FYNNEI. Between the trimmed V and J ends, which lost 3 bases and 6 bases, there was a span of 6 bases. This CDR3 has 12 residues. CDR3 DNA: TGTGCCAGCAGTGATCCAGGTCAGCCCCAGCATTTT. As protein: CASSDPGQPQHF.

The V call is TRBV18, the J call TRBJ1-1; no reliable D call. Trimming shortened V by 4 bases and J by 4 bases, and 16 bases separated the two germline ends. This CDR3 comprises 15 residues. Germline-derived CDR1 and CDR2 are KGHSH and LQKENI. DNA of the CDR3: TGTGCCAGCTCACGTCGGGGAGATGGGATCACTGAAGCTTTCTTT. Protein: CASSRRGDGITEAFF.

The rearrangement links TRBV2 to TRBJ2-3, with 10 bases that match TRBD2. The CDR3 contains 20 residues. CDR1 and CDR2 from the germline V gene are SNHLY and FYNNEI. The V segment lost 3 bases and the J segment 0 bases; nucleotides outside the gene matches: 15. CDR3 residues: CASSDWSLAGEPSSTDTQYF. In DNA form, the CDR3 reads TGTGCCAGCAGTGATTGGTCCCTAGCGGGAGAGCCCTCTAGCACAGATACGCAGTATTTT.

This clone was counted once. The rearrangement joins TRBV2 to TRBJ1-3, with D perhaps matching TRBD1 (5 bases). V was trimmed by 4 bases and J by 6 bases, leaving 13 bases between them. Germline assignment: CDR1 SNHLY and CDR2 FYNNEI. The CDR3 covers 14 residues. The CDR3 protein is CASSGGGNENTIYF. The CDR3 bases are TGTGCCAGCAGTGGGGGGGGAAATGAAAACACCATATATTTT.

This chain's CDR3 is CASSLTGAGSTDTQYF. In DNA, the CDR3 is TGTGCCAGCAGCTTAACGGGAGCGGGGAGCACAGATACGCAGTATTTT. J is TRBJ2-3 and V is TRBV7-3; 7 bases map to TRBD2. This CDR3 region has 16 residues. The V gene end was trimmed by 0 bases and the J gene end by 0 bases; junction bases not matched to a gene: 3. Germline-derived CDR1 and CDR2 are SGHTA and FQGTGA. The full variable domain, completed using reference TRBV7-3 and TRBJ2-3, is GAGVSQTPSNKVTEKGKYVELRCDPISGHTALYWYRQSLGQGPEFLIYFQGTGAADDSGLPNDRFFAVRPEGSVSTLKIQRTERGDSAVYLCASSLTGAGSTDTQYFGPGTRLTVL.

The sample holds a few counts of this clone. The chain is built from TRBV5-4 and TRBJ2-1; 7 positions agree with TRBD1. The J segment lost 1 base and the V segment lost 0 bases, leaving 7 bases of the junction unmatched. The CDR3 runs 17 residues. The germline V gene has CDR1 SGHNT and CDR2 YYREEE (reference sequence). The CDR3 sequence: CASSLVQGVFSYNEQFF. CDR3 bases: TGTGCCAGCAGCTTGGTGCAGGGGGTTTTTTCCTACAATGAGCAGTTCTTC.

The chain combines TRBV30 with TRBJ2-2; D is unresolved. The germline V and J ends were trimmed by 8 bases and 5 bases, with 12 bases remaining between them. Germline V gene lookup returns CDR1 GTSNPN and CDR2 SVGIG (reference sequence). CDR3 length: 12 residues. DNA for the CDR3: TGTGCCCGACCCGGGTCGACCGGGGAGCTGTTTTTT. Encoded protein: CARPGSTGELFF.

This chain joins TRBV4-3 and TRBJ2-7; the D gene is possibly TRBD1 (6 bases). The CDR3 covers 16 residues. V was shortened by 0 bases and J by 3 bases, with 15 bases between the two germline ends. CDR1 and CDR2 (germline): LGHNA, YSLEER. The CDR3 nucleotides are TGCGCCAGCAGCCAAGATCGGACTGGACAGAGCTACGAGCAGTACTTC. Translation: CASSQDRTGQSYEQYF.

This chain connects TRBV6-5 to TRBJ1-3; D perhaps matches TRBD1 (5 bases). Trimming cost V 5 bases and J 3 bases, with 11 bases left between them. The CDR3 runs to 14 residues. From germline, CDR1 is MNHEY and CDR2 SVGAGI. CDR3 sequence reads: CASSQQEVGNTIYF. CDR3 nucleotides: TGTGCCAGCAGTCAACAGGAAGTTGGAAACACCATATATTTT.

The V gene is TRBV9, the J gene TRBJ1-1; the D is unclear. The germline CDR1 and CDR2 sequences are SGDLS and YYNGEE. Trimming shortened V by 0 bases and J by 1 base, and 7 bases separated the two germline ends. This CDR3 has 14 residues. This CDR3 is CASSVAPGNTEAFF. CDR3 coding DNA: TGTGCCAGCAGCGTAGCGCCCGGGAACACTGAAGCTTTCTTT. The variable domain in full, with the rest retrieved from reference TRBV9 and TRBJ1-1, is DSGVTQTPKHLITATGQRVTLRCSPRSGDLSVYWYQQSLDQGLQFLIQYYNGEERAKGNILERFSAQQFPDLHSELNLSSLELGDSALYFCASSVAPGNTEAFFGQGTRLTVV.

The chain uses TRBV7-3 and TRBJ2-1; 7 nucleotides line up with TRBD2. This CDR3 contains 18 residues. V lost 5 bases, J lost 7 bases, and 20 bases stayed unmatched. Germline V gives CDR1 SGHTA, CDR2 FQGTGA. The DNA of the CDR3 is TGTGCCAGCAGCCCCGAGAGGGAGGGCCGCCTGGGGCGGAATGAGCAGTTCTTC. Its protein is CASSPEREGRLGRNEQFF.

This sequence joins TRBV13 and TRBJ1-1, with D unresolved. With 5 bases removed from V and 4 bases from J, the gap between germline ends came to 14 bases. This CDR3 contains 14 residues. The germline CDR1 and CDR2 sequences are PRHDT and FYEKMQ (reference sequence). The CDR3 DNA reads as TGTGCCAGCAGCCACTCCCGAGCGGGCACTGAAGCTTTCTTT. Translated, it gives CASSHSRAGTEAFF.

The chain couples TRBV6-1 to TRBJ1-2; weak D call: TRBD1 (6 bases). CDR1 MNHNS and CDR2 SASEGT come from the germline V gene. V lost 1 base and J lost 4, with 13 bases in between. The CDR3 runs 15 residues. CDR3 coding DNA: TGTGCCAGCAGTGAAGAGAGAACAGGGAGCTATGGCTACACCTTC. Translating it yields CASSEERTGSYGYTF.

The DNA for the CDR3 is TGTGCCAGCAAGACTAGCGGGGGACCTTACCAAGAGACCCAGTACTTC. This translates into CASKTSGGPYQETQYF. The chain is built from TRBV2 and TRBJ2-5; 12 bases are shared with TRBD2. Looked up from germline, CDR1 is SNHLY and CDR2 is FYNNEI. The CDR3 loop spans 16 amino acids. V trimming: 7 bases; J trimming: 0 bases; junction bases outside the gene matches: 6.

The genes are TRBV7-2 and TRBJ2-7, with D tentatively TRBD2 (6 bases). Trimming removed 7 bases from V and 4 bases from J, with 14 bases in between. Germline CDR1 SGHTA, CDR2 FQGNSA. The CDR3 is 13 residues long. The chain's CDR3 is CASNFGGGYEQYF. For the CDR3, the DNA is TGTGCCAGCAATTTCGGGGGTGGATACGAGCAGTACTTC.

This chain's CDR3 is CASSANPGQGADEQFF. CDR3 nucleotides: TGCGCCAGCAGCGCAAATCCGGGACAGGGGGCTGATGAGCAGTTCTTC. The chain couples TRBV5-1 to TRBJ2-1, with TRBD1 matching 12 bases. This CDR3 spans 16 amino acids. The germline gives CDR1 SGHRS, CDR2 YFSETQ. V was pared by 4 bases and J by 8 bases, with 10 bases of the junction left unmatched.

The chain employs TRBV5-4 and TRBJ2-1; maybe TRBD2 (5 bases). The CDR3 has 15 residues. Germline V gene data show CDR1 as SGHNT and CDR2 as YYREEE (reference sequence). V gave up 1 base and J gave up 2 bases, with 10 bases separating them. CDR3 sequence (DNA): TGTGCCAGCAGCTTGCCTCGGGGTCCCTACAATGAGCAGTTCTTC. Residues: CASSLPRGPYNEQFF.

V is TRBV18 and J is TRBJ1-1; weak D call: TRBD1 (6 bases). V lost 2 bases to trimming and J lost 3 bases, with 13 bases between them. The V gene's germline CDR1 is KGHSH and CDR2 LQKENI. CDR3 size: 15 residues. The DNA for the CDR3 is TGTGCCAGCTCACCAAACACAGGGTCCGACACTGAAGCTTTCTTT. Translated, it gives CASSPNTGSDTEAFF.

The rearrangement links TRBV20-1 to TRBJ2-7; possible D gene TRBD1, 5 bases. Germline V gene sequence: CDR1 DFQATT, CDR2 SNEGSKA (reference sequence). This CDR3 is 11 amino acids long. CDR3 DNA: TGCAGGGAGACAGTTTACTACGAGCAGTACTTC. This gives the protein CRETVYYEQYF.

The chain carries TRBV10-2 and TRBJ1-4; TRBD1 matches at 9 bases. CDR1 and CDR2 from the germline V gene are WSHSY and SAAADI. The CDR3 contains 13 residues. The ends lost 8 bases at V and 4 bases at J; junction bases unmatched: 2. Written as DNA, the CDR3 is TGCGCCAGCCAGGACAGGGGTAATGAAAAACTGTTTTTT. Encoded protein: CASQDRGNEKLFF.

The V gene is TRBV11-2, the J gene TRBJ2-7; tentatively, D is TRBD1 (6 bases). The CDR3 loop spans 12 amino acids. The germline V gene has CDR1 SGHAT and CDR2 FQNNGV. The germline V and J ends were trimmed by 5 bases and 4 bases, with 9 bases remaining between them. CDR3 in DNA: TGTGCCAGCAGCGGGGGCGGGTACGAGCAGTACTTC. Encoded protein: CASSGGGYEQYF.

The V gene is TRBV15, the J gene TRBJ2-1; 13 bases fit TRBD2. Germline trimming cut 3 bases from V and 7 bases from J; bases unmatched to any gene: 9. The CDR3 has 17 amino acids. The germline CDR1 and CDR2 sequences are LNHNV and YYDKDF (reference sequence). The CDR3 is CATSSVSLTSGRNEQFF. CDR3 DNA: TGTGCCACCAGCAGCGTCTCCCTGACTAGCGGGAGGAATGAGCAGTTCTTC.

The rearrangement links TRBV4-3 to TRBJ2-1; 9 bases line up with TRBD2. Trimming cost V 8 bases and J 2 bases; bases outside gene matches: 7. Germline loops: CDR1 LGHNA, CDR2 YSLEER. This CDR3 region has 15 residues. The CDR3 region has the DNA TGCGCCAGCCAGCGGGAGGAGTCCCCCTACAATGAGCAGTTCTTC. Its translation: CASQREESPYNEQFF.

V gene TRBV11-2 combines with J gene TRBJ2-5, with unresolved D. The CDR3 has 12 residues. Between the trimmed V and J ends, which lost 5 bases and 2 bases, there was a span of 6 bases. The germline V gene has CDR1 SGHAT and CDR2 FQNNGV. CDR3: CASSDLQETQYF. In nucleotides, the CDR3 is TGTGCCAGCAGCGACTTGCAAGAGACCCAGTACTTC.

The V and J genes are TRBV29-1 and TRBJ1-2, with 7 bases aligning to TRBD1. Per germline, CDR1 SQVTM and CDR2 ANQGSEA. J was trimmed by 1 base and V by 7 bases; bases with no gene match: 6. The CDR3 is made up of 13 amino acids. The CDR3 nucleotides read TGCAGCGCTCAGACAGGGAGTAACTATGGCTACACCTTC. It yields the protein CSAQTGSNYGYTF.

The V gene is TRBV27, the J gene TRBJ2-7, with TRBD1 identical over 8 bases. This CDR3 has 15 residues. Germline assignment: CDR1 MNHEY and CDR2 SMNVEV (reference sequence). V lost 5 bases and J lost 5; bases outside the gene matches: 11. The CDR3, as DNA: TGTGCCAGCAGTACACAGGGGGTAGCGCCCCACGAGCAGTACTTC. It codes for CASSTQGVAPHEQYF.

The rearrangement links TRBV3-1 (or the pseudogene TRBV3-2) to TRBJ2-3; TRBD1 might be the D (5 bases). Germline lookup yields CDR1 LGHDT and CDR2 YNNKEL (reference sequence). The V end was cut by 6 bases, the J end by 5 bases, with 9 bases between. The CDR3 sequence is 12 residues long. Here the CDR3 DNA reads TGTGCCAGCAGTTTAAGGGGAGATACGCAGTATTTT. Protein product: CASSLRGDTQYF.

The chain is built from TRBV5-8 and TRBJ1-6, with D tentatively TRBD1 (6 bases). The ends were cut back, 3 bases at V and 0 bases at J, with 10 bases in the middle. Germline V gives CDR1 SGHTS, CDR2 YDEGEE. The CDR3 extends over 16 amino acids. Here the CDR3 reads CASSWQGSSYNSPLHF. CDR3 coding DNA: TGTGCCAGCAGCTGGCAGGGGAGCTCCTATAATTCACCCCTCCACTTT.